This T cell receptor (beta chain) was recorded in a study of blood T cells in healthy people across ages. Study-wide findings and caveats: Both higher diversity and more naive CD4+ cells marked long-lived donors when set against aged donors.

Together with a sample-barcoded 5' primer, a J-beta primer mix was included in a second PCR lasting roughly 6 to 12 cycles. TCRdb analysed the 5' RACE reads with MiXCR anew, one entry per CDR3 protein. This table has hundreds of thousands of distinct CDR3 sequences, around three fifths appearing once. This clonotype occurred a few times. The antigen is unknown. The CDR3 is made up of 14 amino acids. The V gene end was trimmed by 3 bases and the J gene end by 2 bases; junction bases not matched to a gene: 4. The V gene's germline CDR1 is SGHRS and CDR2 YFSETQ. This receptor was identified in a man in his forties or fifties in good health. This chain joins TRBV5-1 and TRBJ2-5; 7 bases agree with TRBD1. Sequencing was carried out using blood. The CDR3 nucleotides are TGCGCCAGCAGCTCCCGGGACAGACAAGAGACCCAGTACTTC. Translated: CASSSRDRQETQYF.